The clone carrying this TCR beta chain was seen a handful of times. This record belongs to a study of identical twins. In TCRdb, the 5' RACE reads were re-called with MiXCR into one record per CDR3 protein. The sample gives around 230,000 distinct CDR3 sequences, 6.5% of which show up once; more than 12% is in the top ten. A further study also used this sample, focusing on T cells expressing NK-cell markers. That source reports: Of eight sequenced donors, seven were HCMV-seropositive and one HCMV-seronegative.

This sequence was found in a young woman in good health. The material sequenced was CD8+ T cells sorted from blood.

The CDR3 is CASSSGGIHTEAFF. The CDR3 DNA reads as TGTGCCAGCAGTTCCGGGGGGATCCACACTGAAGCTTTCTTT. The chain has TRBV7-6 and TRBJ1-1; D is perhaps TRBD1 (5 bases). V shed 6 bases and J shed 3 bases, with 14 bases lying between them. The CDR3 consists of 14 residues. Germline lookup yields CDR1 SGHVS and CDR2 FNYEAQ.